This paragraph reports one T cell receptor (beta chain). Its target is unknown. These data come from a study of pediatric ulcerative colitis. Study-level results: Acute severe colitis showed lower rectal diversity from clonal expansions.

Sequencing depth was up to 500,000 reads per sample. The table came from immunoSEQ multiplex PCR; TCRdb's copy has only in-frame clones and leaves some out. The data show about 64,000 clones, with 77% seen just once and about 5.2% held by the top ten. The germline CDR1 and CDR2 sequences are SGHRS and YFSETQ. V lost 0 bases and J lost 0; bases outside the gene matches: 3. This CDR3 is 16 amino acids long. No immunosuppressive drugs were given to ulcerative colitis patients before diagnostic colonoscopy. What was sequenced was blood. The J gene is TRBJ1-5, the V gene TRBV5-1, with TRBD1 matching 7 bases. This receptor was taken from a boy between 5 and 17 years old with moderate ulcerative colitis. CDR3 sequence: CASSLGRTGSNQPQHF. The CDR3 DNA reads as TGCGCCAGCAGCTTGGGGAGGACAGGTAGCAATCAGCCCCAGCATTTT.